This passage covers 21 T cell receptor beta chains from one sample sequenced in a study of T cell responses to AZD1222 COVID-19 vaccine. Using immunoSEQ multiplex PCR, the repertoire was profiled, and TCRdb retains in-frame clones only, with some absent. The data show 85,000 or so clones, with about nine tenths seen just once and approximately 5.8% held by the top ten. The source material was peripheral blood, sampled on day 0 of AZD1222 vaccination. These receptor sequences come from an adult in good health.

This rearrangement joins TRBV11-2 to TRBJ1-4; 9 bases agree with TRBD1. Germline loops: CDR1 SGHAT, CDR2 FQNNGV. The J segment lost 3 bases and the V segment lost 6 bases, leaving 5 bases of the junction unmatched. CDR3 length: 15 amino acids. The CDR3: CASRSTGGSNEKLFF. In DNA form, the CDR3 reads TGTGCCAGCAGATCCACAGGGGGCTCTAATGAAAAACTGTTTTTT. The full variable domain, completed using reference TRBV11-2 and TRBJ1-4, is EAGVAQSPRYKIIEKRQSVAFWCNPISGHATLYWYQQILGQGPKLLIQFQNNGVVDDSQLPKDRFSAERLKGVDSTLKIQPAKLEDSAVYLCASRSTGGSNEKLFFGSGTQLSVL.

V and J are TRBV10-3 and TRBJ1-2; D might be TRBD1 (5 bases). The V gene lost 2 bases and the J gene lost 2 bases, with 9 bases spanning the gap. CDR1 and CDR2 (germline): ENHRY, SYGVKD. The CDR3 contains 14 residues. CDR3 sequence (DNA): TGTGCCATCAGTGAGCGGGGCAGCAACTATGGCTACACCTTC. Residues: CAISERGSNYGYTF.

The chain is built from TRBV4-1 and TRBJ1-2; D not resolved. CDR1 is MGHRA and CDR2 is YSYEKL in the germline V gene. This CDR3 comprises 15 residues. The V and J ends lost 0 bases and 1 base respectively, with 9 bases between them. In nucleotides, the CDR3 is TGCGCCAGCAGCCAAGATACACGGGATAACTATGGCTACACCTTC. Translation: CASSQDTRDNYGYTF.

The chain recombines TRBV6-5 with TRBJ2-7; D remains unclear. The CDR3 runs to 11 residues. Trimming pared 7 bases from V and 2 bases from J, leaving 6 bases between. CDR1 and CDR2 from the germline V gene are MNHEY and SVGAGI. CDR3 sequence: CASKGTYEQYF. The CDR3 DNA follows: TGTGCCAGCAAGGGTACCTACGAGCAGTACTTC.

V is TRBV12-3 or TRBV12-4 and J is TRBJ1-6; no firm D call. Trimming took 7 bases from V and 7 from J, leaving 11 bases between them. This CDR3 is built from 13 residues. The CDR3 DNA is TGTGCCAGCAATAGGAGGCTAAATTCACCCCTCCACTTT. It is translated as CASNRRLNSPLHF.

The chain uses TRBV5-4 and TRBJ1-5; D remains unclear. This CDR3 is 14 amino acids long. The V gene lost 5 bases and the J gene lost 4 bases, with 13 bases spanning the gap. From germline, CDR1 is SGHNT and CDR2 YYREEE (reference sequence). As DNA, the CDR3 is TGTGCCAGCAGGATGAAGGGATCTAATCAGCCCCAGCATTTT. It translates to CASRMKGSNQPQHF.

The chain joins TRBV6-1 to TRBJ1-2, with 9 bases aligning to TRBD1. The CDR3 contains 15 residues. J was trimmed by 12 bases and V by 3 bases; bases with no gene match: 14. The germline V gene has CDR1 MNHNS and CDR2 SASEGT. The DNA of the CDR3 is TGTGCCAGCAGTGATGGATTGGGGACAGGGACCATCAACACCTTC. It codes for CASSDGLGTGTINTF.

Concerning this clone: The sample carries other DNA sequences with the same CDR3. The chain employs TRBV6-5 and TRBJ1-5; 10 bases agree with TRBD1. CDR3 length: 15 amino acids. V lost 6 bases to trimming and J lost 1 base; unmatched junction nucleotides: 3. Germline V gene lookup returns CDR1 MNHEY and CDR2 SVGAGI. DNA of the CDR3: TGTGCCAGCAGGCGGGGACAGGGGAGCAATCAGCCCCAGCATTTT. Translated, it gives CASRRGQGSNQPQHF.

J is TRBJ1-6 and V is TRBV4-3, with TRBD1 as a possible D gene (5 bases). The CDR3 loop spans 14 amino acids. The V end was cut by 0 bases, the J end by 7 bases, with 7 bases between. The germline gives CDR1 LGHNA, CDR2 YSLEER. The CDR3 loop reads CASSQEGRNSPLHF. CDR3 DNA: TGCGCCAGCAGCCAAGAGGGGCGGAATTCACCCCTCCACTTT.

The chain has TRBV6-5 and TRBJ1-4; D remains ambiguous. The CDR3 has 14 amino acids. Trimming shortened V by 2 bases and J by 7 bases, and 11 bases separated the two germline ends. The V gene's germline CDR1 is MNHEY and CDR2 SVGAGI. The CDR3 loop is CASSYLPIGEKLFF. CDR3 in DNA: TGTGCCAGCAGTTACCTCCCCATCGGTGAAAAACTGTTTTTT.

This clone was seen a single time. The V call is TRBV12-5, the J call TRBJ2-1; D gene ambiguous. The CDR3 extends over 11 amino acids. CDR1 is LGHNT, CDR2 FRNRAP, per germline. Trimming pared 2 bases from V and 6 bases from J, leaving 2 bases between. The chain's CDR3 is CASGLRNEQFF. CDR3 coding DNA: TGTGCTAGTGGTTTGCGCAATGAGCAGTTCTTC.

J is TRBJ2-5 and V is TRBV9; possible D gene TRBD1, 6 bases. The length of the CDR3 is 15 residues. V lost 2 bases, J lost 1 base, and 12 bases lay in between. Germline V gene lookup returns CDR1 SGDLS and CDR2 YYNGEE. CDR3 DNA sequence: TGTGCCAGCAGCGTTAAGGGACATTTCCAAGAGACCCAGTACTTC. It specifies CASSVKGHFQETQYF.

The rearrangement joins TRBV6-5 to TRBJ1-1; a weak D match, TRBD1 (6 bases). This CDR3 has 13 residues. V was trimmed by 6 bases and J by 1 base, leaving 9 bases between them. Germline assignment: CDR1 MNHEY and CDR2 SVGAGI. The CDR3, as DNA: TGTGCCAGCAGCTCGGACAGGAACACTGAAGCTTTCTTT. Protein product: CASSSDRNTEAFF.

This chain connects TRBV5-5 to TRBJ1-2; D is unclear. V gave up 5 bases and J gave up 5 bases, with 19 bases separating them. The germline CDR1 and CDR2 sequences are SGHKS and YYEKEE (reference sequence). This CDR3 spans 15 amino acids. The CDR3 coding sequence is TGTGCCAGCAGGCTGGCCGAAGGTATGATATATGGCTACACCTTC. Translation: CASRLAEGMIYGYTF.

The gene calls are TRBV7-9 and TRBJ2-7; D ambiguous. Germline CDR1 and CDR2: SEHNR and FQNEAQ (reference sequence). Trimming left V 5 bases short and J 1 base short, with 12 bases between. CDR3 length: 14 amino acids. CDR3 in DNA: TGTGCCAGCAGCCAAATCACCGTTTCCTACGAGCAGTACTTC. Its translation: CASSQITVSYEQYF.

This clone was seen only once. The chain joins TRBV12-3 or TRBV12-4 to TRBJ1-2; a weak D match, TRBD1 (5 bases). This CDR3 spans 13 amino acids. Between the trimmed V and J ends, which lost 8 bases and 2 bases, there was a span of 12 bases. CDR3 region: CASSGTINYGYTF. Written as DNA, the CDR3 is TGTGCCAGCTCCGGGACTATAAACTATGGCTACACCTTC.

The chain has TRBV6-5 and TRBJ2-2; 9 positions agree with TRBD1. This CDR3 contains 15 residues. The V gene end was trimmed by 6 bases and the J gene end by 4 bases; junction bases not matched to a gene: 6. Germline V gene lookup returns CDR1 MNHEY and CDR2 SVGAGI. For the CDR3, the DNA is TGTGCCAGCAGCCGGGACAGGGTAGGCACCGGGGAGCTGTTTTTT. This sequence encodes CASSRDRVGTGELFF.

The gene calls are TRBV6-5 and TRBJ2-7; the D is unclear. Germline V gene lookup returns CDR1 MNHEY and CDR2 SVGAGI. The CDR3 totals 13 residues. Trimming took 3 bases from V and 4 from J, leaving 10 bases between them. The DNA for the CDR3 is TGTGCCAGCAGTTATTCCCCTTCATACGAGCAGTACTTC. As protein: CASSYSPSYEQYF.

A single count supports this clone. This chain's CDR3 is CASSLNEGEGTNEKLFF. The CDR3 region has the DNA TGTGCCAGCAGCTTGAATGAGGGAGAGGGAACTAATGAAAAACTGTTTTTT. The genes are TRBV5-6 and TRBJ1-4; D unresolved. The CDR3 runs to 17 residues. The germline V gene encodes CDR1 SGHDT and CDR2 YYEEEE. Trimming removed 1 base from V and 1 base from J, with 14 bases in between.

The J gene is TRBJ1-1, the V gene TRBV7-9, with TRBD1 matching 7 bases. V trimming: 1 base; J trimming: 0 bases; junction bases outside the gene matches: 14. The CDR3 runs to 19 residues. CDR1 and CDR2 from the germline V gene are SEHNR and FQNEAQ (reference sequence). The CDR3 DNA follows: TGTGCCAGCAGCTTAGGGGCCGAGGGCAGGGGGAGATTGAACACTGAAGCTTTCTTT. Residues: CASSLGAEGRGRLNTEAFF. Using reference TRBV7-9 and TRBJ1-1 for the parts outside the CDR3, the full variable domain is DTGVSQNPRHKITKRGQNVTFRCDPISEHNRLYWYRQTLGQGPEFLTYFQNEAQLEKSRLLSDRFSAERPKGSFSTLEIQRTEQGDSAMYLCASSLGAEGRGRLNTEAFFGQGTRLTVV.

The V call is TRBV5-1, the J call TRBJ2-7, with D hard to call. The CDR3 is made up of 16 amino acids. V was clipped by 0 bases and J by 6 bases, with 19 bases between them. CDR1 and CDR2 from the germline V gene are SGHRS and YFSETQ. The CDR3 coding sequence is TGCGCCAGCAGCTTGGTGCCGGGTCCTCAGGATACCGAGCAGTACTTC. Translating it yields CASSLVPGPQDTEQYF. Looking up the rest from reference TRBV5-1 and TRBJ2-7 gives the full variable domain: KAGVTQTPRYLIKTRGQQVTLSCSPISGHRSVSWYQQTPGQGLQFLFEYFSETQRNKGNFPGRFSGRQFSNSRSEMNVSTLELGDSALYLCASSLVPGPQDTEQYFGPGTRLTVT.